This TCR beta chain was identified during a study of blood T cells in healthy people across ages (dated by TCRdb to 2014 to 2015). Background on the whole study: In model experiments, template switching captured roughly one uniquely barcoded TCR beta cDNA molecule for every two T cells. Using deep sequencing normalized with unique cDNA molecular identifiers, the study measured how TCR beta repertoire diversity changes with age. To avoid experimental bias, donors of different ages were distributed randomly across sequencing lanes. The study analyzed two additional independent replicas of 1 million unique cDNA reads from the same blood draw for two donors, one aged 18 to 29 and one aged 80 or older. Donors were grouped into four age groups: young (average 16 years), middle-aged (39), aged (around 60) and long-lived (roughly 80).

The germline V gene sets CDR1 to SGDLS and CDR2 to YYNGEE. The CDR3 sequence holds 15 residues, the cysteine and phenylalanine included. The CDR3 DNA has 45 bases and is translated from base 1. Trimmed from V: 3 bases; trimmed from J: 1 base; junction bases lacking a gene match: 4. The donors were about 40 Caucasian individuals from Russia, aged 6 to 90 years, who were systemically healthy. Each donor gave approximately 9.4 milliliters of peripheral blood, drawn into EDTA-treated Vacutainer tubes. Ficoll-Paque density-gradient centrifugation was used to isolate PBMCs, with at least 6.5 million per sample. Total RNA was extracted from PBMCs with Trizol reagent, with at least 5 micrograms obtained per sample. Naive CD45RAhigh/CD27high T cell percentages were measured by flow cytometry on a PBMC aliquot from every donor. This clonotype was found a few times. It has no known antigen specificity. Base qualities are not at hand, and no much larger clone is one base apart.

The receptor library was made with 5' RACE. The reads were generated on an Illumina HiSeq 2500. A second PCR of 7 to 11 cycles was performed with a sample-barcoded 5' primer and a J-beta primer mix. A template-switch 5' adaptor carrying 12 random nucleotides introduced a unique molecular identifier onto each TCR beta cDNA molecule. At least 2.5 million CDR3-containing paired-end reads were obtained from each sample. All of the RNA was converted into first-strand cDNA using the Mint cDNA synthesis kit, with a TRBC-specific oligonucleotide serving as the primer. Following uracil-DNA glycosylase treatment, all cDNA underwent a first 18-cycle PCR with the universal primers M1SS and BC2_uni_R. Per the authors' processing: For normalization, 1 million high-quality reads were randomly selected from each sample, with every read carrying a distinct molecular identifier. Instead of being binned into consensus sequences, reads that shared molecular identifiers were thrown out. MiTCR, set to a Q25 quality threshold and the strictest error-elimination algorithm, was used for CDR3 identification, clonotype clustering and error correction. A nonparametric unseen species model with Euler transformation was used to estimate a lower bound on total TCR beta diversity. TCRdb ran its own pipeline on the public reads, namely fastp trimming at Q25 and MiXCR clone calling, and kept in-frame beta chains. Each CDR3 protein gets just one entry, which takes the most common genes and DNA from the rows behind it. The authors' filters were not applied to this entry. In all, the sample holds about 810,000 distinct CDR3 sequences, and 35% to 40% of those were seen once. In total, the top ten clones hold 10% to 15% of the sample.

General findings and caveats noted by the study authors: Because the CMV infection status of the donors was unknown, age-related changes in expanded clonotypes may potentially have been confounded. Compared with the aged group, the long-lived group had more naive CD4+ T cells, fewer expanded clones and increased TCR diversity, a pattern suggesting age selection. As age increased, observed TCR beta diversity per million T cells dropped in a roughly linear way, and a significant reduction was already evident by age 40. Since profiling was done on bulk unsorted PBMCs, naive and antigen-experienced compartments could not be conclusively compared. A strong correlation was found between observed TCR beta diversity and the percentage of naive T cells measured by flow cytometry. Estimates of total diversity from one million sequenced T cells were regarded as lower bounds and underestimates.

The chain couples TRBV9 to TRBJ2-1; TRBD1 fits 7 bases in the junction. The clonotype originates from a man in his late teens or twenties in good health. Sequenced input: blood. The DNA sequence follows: TGTGCCAGCAGCGCACGACAGGGATCCTACAATGAGCAGTTCTTC. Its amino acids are CASSARQGSYNEQFF.